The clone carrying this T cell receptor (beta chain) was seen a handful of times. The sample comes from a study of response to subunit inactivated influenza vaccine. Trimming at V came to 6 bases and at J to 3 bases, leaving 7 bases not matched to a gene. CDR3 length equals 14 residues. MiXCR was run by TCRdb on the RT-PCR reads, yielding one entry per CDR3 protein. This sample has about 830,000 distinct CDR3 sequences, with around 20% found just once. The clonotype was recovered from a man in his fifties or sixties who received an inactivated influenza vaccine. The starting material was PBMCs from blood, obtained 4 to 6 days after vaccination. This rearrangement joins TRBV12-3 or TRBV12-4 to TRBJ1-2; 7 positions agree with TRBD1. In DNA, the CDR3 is TGTGCCAGCAGCAAGGGACAGAGCTACTATGGCTACACCTTC. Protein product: CASSKGQSYYGYTF.